The 14 T cell receptor beta chains given below trace back to one sample, sequenced in a study of molecular identifiers for immune sequencing clone quantification. Each CDR3 protein gets one entry after TCRdb re-called the PCR reads with MiXCR. The table includes some 320,000 distinct CDR3 sequences, about 21% detected once. Sequenced sample: naive CD8+ T cells from blood, with Jurkat cell RNA spiked in. Subset specified: FACS-sorted CD8+CD4-CCR7+CD45RA+ naive T cells. These TCRs come from a human donor in good health. Some libraries in this study had Jurkat cell RNA spiked in.

The chain has TRBV19 and TRBJ2-2; perhaps TRBD2 as D (6 bases). V lost 9 bases, J lost 8 bases, and 28 bases lay in between. Germline CDR1 LNHDA, CDR2 SQIVND (reference sequence). This CDR3 has 17 residues. The CDR3 nucleotides are TGTGCCAGCAAAGTCTTCCACCGGGACGGGGGATCGGGGGAGCTGTTTTTT. Translated: CASKVFHRDGGSGELFF.

Regarding this clonotype: Since the CDR3 does not end with the conserved phenylalanine or tryptophan, this likely comes from a read error. This chain joins TRBV6-2 or TRBV6-3 and TRBJ2-5; D is possibly TRBD1 (6 bases). Trimming stripped 7 bases from V and 1 base from J, with 13 bases between. The CDR3 has 14 residues. In germline, CDR1 is MNHEY, CDR2 SVGEGT. The DNA of the CDR3 is TGTGCCAGCACCTCGACAGGCCCCCAAGAGACCCAGTACTCC. Residues: CASTSTGPQETQYS.

This clonotype was seen repeatedly, ten times or more. The chain is built from TRBV29-1 and TRBJ2-1, with TRBD2 matching 12 bases. CDR1 is SQVTM and CDR2 is ANQGSEA in the germline V gene. The CDR3 covers 15 residues. V gave up 1 base and J gave up 9 bases; unmatched junction bases: 7. The CDR3 DNA reads as TGCAGCGTTGAAGCGAGACTAGCGGGAGTTGGTGAGCAGTTCTTC. Its translation: CSVEARLAGVGEQFF.

This clonotype was found many times. The CDR3 region is CASSPRAVNEETQYF. The CDR3 region has the DNA TGCGCCAGCAGCCCCCGGGCGGTTAATGAGGAGACCCAGTACTTC. This rearrangement joins TRBV5-1 to TRBJ2-5; no reliable D call. There are 15 residues in the CDR3. Germline CDR1 reads SGHRS; CDR2 reads YFSETQ. V lost 4 bases to trimming and J lost 5 bases, with 18 bases between them.

A word on this clonotype: Possible read error: a much larger clone is one base away. The V gene is TRBV7-6, the J gene TRBJ2-6; 9 bases align to TRBD1. With V trimmed by 2 bases and J by 8 bases, 13 bases remained unmatched. Germline V gene sequence: CDR1 SGHVS, CDR2 FNYEAQ. This CDR3 has 18 residues. The CDR3 bases are TGTGCCAGCAGCTTAACAGGGGGCGCATTGGCAGGGACCAACGTCCTGACTTTC. Protein product: CASSLTGGALAGTNVLTF.

This clonotype showed up many times. The rearrangement uses TRBV7-6 and TRBJ2-2; 10 bases line up with TRBD1. CDR3 length equals 17 residues. The trim removed 2 bases at V and 4 bases at J, leaving 7 bases unmatched. The germline V gene encodes CDR1 SGHVS and CDR2 FNYEAQ. The CDR3 nucleotides read TGTGCCAGCAGCTTACCGGGCGGGACAGGGGTCACCGGGGAGCTGTTTTTT. Residues: CASSLPGGTGVTGELFF.

Notes on this clonotype: A read error may explain this, as a much larger clone is one base away. The chain is built from TRBV6-2 or TRBV6-3 and TRBJ2-3; 12 nucleotides line up with TRBD2. The germline CDR1 and CDR2 sequences are MNHEY and SVGEGT. The length of the CDR3 is 16 residues. As DNA, the CDR3 is TGTGCCAGCAGTTACTGGACTAGCGGGACCACAGATTCGCAGTATTTT. It yields the protein CASSYWTSGTTDSQYF.

This clonotype was observed at least ten times. This chain connects TRBV19 to TRBJ1-2; D might be TRBD1 (6 bases). V lost 4 bases to trimming and J lost 0 bases, with 12 bases between them. CDR1 and CDR2 from the germline V gene are LNHDA and SQIVND (reference sequence). The CDR3 sequence is 15 residues long. CDR3 nucleotides: TGTGCCAGTAGTAATCCGGGGGCAGCTAACTATGGCTACACCTTC. Amino acid sequence: CASSNPGAANYGYTF.

The V call is TRBV28, the J call TRBJ2-1; D remains ambiguous. Trimming removed 6 bases from V and 8 bases from J, with 20 bases in between. The CDR3 has 15 residues. Germline lookup yields CDR1 MDHEN and CDR2 SYDVKM. CDR3 sequence reads: CASRDDLVRTDEQFF. The DNA for the CDR3 is TGTGCCAGCAGAGACGATTTAGTCCGGACGGATGAGCAGTTCTTC.

This clonotype was observed once. A much more abundant neighbour one base away suggests this may be a read error. The CDR3 protein is CASSQGEWGAGANVLTF. CDR3 nucleotide sequence: TGCGCCAGCAGCCAAGGTGAATGGGGGGCGGGGGCCAACGTCCTGACTTTC. The genes are TRBV4-3 and TRBJ2-6; D is possibly TRBD1 or TRBD2 (6 bases each). The V and J ends lost 1 base and 4 bases respectively, with 14 bases between them. The CDR3 is 17 residues long. In germline, CDR1 is LGHNA, CDR2 YSLEER.

This rearrangement joins TRBV19 to TRBJ1-5; tentative D call: TRBD1 (6 bases). CDR3 length equals 15 residues. Germline assignment: CDR1 LNHDA and CDR2 SQIVND (reference sequence). The germline V and J ends were trimmed by 3 bases and 3 bases, with 12 bases remaining between them. The CDR3 nucleotides are TGTGCCAGTAGTATTTGGGCGGGGGCCAATCAGCCCCAGCATTTT. It yields the protein CASSIWAGANQPQHF.

Remarks on this clonotype: A much bigger clone sits one base away, suggesting this may be a read error. V usage is TRBV3-1 and J usage is TRBJ1-1; D may be TRBD1 (6 bases). The V and J ends lost 3 bases and 0 bases respectively, with 11 bases between them. The CDR3 loop spans 15 amino acids. The V gene's germline CDR1 is LGHDT and CDR2 YNNKEL (reference sequence). In DNA, the CDR3 is TGTGCCAGCAGCCACCCCGGACAGATGAACACTGAAGCTTTCTTT. Amino acid sequence: CASSHPGQMNTEAFF.

This clonotype was found many times. The rearrangement links TRBV5-1 to TRBJ2-7; TRBD1 matches at 7 bases. The CDR3 is 14 amino acids. Germline V lookup: CDR1 SGHRS, CDR2 YFSETQ. The trim removed 6 bases at V and 3 bases at J, leaving 9 bases unmatched. CDR3 bases: TGCGCCAGCACAGGGACAGACGGGGACTACGAGCAGTACTTC. Translated: CASTGTDGDYEQYF. The whole variable domain, remainder taken from reference TRBV5-1 and TRBJ2-7, is KAGVTQTPRYLIKTRGQQVTLSCSPISGHRSVSWYQQTPGQGLQFLFEYFSETQRNKGNFPGRFSGRQFSNSRSEMNVSTLELGDSALYLCASTGTDGDYEQYFGPGTRLTVT.

This clonotype has at least ten counts. The chain has TRBV5-5 and TRBJ1-1; D unresolved. CDR1 and CDR2 from the germline V gene are SGHKS and YYEKEE (reference sequence). V dropped 3 bases and J dropped 0 bases, with 12 bases sitting between them. This CDR3 has 15 amino acids. CDR3 in amino acids: CASSSYTSMNTEAFF. The CDR3 nucleotides are TGTGCCAGCAGCTCTTACACCTCTATGAACACTGAAGCTTTCTTT.